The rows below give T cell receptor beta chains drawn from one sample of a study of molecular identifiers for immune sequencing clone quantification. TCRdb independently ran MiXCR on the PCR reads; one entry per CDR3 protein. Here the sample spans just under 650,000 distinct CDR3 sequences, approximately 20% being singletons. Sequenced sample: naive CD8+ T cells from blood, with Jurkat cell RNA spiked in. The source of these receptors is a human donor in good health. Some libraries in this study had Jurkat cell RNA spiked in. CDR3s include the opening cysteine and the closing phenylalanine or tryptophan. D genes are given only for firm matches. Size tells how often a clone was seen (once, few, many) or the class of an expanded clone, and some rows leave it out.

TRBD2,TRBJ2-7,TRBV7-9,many,TGTGCCAGCAGCTTAAGTCCAAGGGTTGGCGGGAGGGCCTCCGAGCAGTACTTC,CASSLSPRVGGRASEQYF
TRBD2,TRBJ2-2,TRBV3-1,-,TGTGCCAGCAGCCAATTGGCTAGCGGGGACGGGGAGCTGTTTTTT,CASSQLASGDGELFF
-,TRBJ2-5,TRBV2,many,TGTGCCAGCAGGGAAGGTTCAATAGGTCGGAACCAAGAGACCCAGTACTTC,CASREGSIGRNQETQYF
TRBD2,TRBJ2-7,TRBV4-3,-,TGCGCCAGCAGCCCCTCGAGCGGGAGTTTAATCGACGAGCAGTACTTC,CASSPSSGSLIDEQYF
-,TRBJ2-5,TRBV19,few,TGTGCCAGTACCCCCACCAGCAGGGGTTATGAGACCCAGTACTTC,CASTPTSRGYETQYF
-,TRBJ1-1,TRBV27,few,TGTGCCAGCAGTCCGACGGGAGGACCTGAAGCTCTCTTT,CASSPTGGPEALF
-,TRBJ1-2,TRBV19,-,TGTGCCAGTTCGCCGTCCAGCTATGGCTACACCTTC,CASSPSSYGYTF
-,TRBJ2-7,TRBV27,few,TGTGCCAGCAGTTTCGTGGGTGCCTACGGGCAGTACTTC,CASSFVGAYGQYF
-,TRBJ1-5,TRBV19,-,TGTGCCAGTAGTACCCCGGAGCCCCAGCATTTT,CASSTPEPQHF
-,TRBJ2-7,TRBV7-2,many,TGTGCCAGCAGCCCTGGAGGGTTCACCTACGAGCAGTACTTC,CASSPGGFTYEQYF
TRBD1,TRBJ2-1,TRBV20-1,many,TGCAGTGCTAGAGATGGCACAGGGGGCAATGAGCAGTTCTTC,CSARDGTGGNEQFF
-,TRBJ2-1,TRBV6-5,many,TGTGCCAGCAGCATCTCCTCTAGCAACTACAATGAGCAGTTCTTC,CASSISSSNYNEQFF
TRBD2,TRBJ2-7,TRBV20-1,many,TGCAGTGCTAGAGTTAGCGGGAGGGCCTACGAGCAGTACTTC,CSARVSGRAYEQYF
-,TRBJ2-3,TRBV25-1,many,TGTGCCAGCAGTGAATTAGACAGAACCTCGCCTGGAGATACGCAGTATTTT,CASSELDRTSPGDTQYF
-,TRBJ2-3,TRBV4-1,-,TGCGCCAGCAGCCAAGTGCGGGGTAGCACAGATACGCAGTATTTT,CASSQVRGSTDTQYF
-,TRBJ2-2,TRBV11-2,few,TGTGCCAGCAGCTTCACAGGGGGGAGGGCCGGGGAGCTGTTTTTT,CASSFTGGRAGELFF
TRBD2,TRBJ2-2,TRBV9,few,TGTGCCAGCAGTGGACTAGCGGGAGCGCAAACGAACACCGGGGAGCTGTTTTTT,CASSGLAGAQTNTGELFF
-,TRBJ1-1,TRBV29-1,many,TGCAGCGTTGAAGGCTATAAGTCGAACACTGAAGCTTTCTTT,CSVEGYKSNTEAFF
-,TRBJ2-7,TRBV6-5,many,TGTGCCAGCAGTTACTCGAAGGGCTACGAGCAGTACTTC,CASSYSKGYEQYF
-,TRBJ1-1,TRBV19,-,TGTGCCAGTAGTATTGTTGGTTCGGGCGGGCGAGACACTGAAGCTTTCTTT,CASSIVGSGGRDTEAFF
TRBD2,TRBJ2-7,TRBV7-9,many,TGTGCCAGCAGCCCGGATACTAGCGGGCCGAACTACGAGCAGTACTTC,CASSPDTSGPNYEQYF
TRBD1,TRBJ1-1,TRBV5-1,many,TGCGCCAGCAGCTTGTGGCCCCTCGCCGGACAGGGGGCTGAAGCTTTCTTT,CASSLWPLAGQGAEAFF
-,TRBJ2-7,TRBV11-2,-,TGTGCCAGCAGCTTAGATCCAGGGGTCAACGAGCAGTACTTC,CASSLDPGVNEQYF
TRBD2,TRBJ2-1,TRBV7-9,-,TGTGCCAGCAGCCCGCCCACCAGCGGGAGCTCCTACAATGAGCAGTTCTTC,CASSPPTSGSSYNEQFF
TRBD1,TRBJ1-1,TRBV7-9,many,TGTGCCAGCAGCTCAACAGGGGTGGCTGAAGCTTTCTTT,CASSSTGVAEAFF
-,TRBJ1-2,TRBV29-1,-,TGCAGCGTTGAGACTTCAGGGTACTATGGCTACACCTTC,CSVETSGYYGYTF
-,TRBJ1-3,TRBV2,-,TGTGCCAGCAGTGCTTTTTGGGGCTCTGGAAACACCATATATTTT,CASSAFWGSGNTIYF
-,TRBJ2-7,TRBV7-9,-,TGTGCCAGCAGCGGAACGACAGTCTACGAGCAGTACTTC,CASSGTTVYEQYF
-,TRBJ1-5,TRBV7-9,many,TGTGCCAGCAGCTCCCATCAGACTGATAGCAATCAGCCCCAGCATTTT,CASSSHQTDSNQPQHF
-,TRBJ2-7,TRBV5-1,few,TGCGCCAGCAGCTTGGGGGAGGACAGCTTCTCCTACGAGCAGTACTTC,CASSLGEDSFSYEQYF
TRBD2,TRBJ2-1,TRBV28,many,TGTGCCAGCAGTTTTAAACTAGCGGGAGGGGTAGACGACAATGAGCAGTTCTTC,CASSFKLAGGVDDNEQFF
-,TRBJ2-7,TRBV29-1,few,TGCAGCGTTGAAGGGGCTTTCGGGGAGAAAAGCTCCTACGAGCAGTACTTC,CSVEGAFGEKSSYEQYF
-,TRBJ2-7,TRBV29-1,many,TGCAGCGTTAAGGGACCGGGCTACGAGCAGTACTTC,CSVKGPGYEQYF
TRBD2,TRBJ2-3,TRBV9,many,TGTGCCAGCAGCGCCTTTCTAGCGGGGGAGACAGATACGCAGTATTTT,CASSAFLAGETDTQYF
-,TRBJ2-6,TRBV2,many,TGTGCCAGCAGTGAGGAGACAGGACCCTCTGGGGCCAACGTCCTGACTTTC,CASSEETGPSGANVLTF
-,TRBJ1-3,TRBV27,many,TGTGCCAGCAGTTCTACAGCGAACTCTGGAAACACCATATATTTT,CASSSTANSGNTIYF
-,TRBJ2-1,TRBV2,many,TGTGCCAGCACCCTAGCTGGGGGTTGGAATGAGCAGTTCTTC,CASTLAGGWNEQFF
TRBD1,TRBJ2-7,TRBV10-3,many,TGTGCCATCAGTGTGGAGACAGGGGCGGACGAGCAGTACTTC,CAISVETGADEQYF
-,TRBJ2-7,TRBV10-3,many,TGTGCCATCAGCGACCCTACCGAGACCCCAACCTACGAGCAGTACTTC,CAISDPTETPTYEQYF
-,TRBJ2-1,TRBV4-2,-,TGTGCCACTCAGATCTACAATGAGCAGTTCTTC,CATQIYNEQFF